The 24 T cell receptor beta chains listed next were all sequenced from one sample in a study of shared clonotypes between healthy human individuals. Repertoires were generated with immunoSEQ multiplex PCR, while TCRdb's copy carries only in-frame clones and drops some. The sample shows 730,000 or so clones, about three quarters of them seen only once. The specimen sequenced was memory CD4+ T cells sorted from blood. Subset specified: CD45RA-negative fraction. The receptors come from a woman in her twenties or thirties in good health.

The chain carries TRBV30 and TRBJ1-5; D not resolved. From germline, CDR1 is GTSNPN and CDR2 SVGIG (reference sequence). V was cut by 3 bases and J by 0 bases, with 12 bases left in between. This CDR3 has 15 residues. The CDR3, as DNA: TGTGCCTGGAGCAGTGAGGGTCTTAGCAATCAGCCCCAGCATTTT. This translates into CAWSSEGLSNQPQHF.

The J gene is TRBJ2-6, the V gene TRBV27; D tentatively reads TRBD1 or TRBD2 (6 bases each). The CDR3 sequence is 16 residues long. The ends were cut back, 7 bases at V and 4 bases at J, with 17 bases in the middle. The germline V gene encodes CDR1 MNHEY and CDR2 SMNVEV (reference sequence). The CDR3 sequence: CASTHAGGPGANVLTF. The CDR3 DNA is TGTGCCAGCACCCATGCTGGGGGGCCAGGGGCCAACGTCCTGACTTTC.

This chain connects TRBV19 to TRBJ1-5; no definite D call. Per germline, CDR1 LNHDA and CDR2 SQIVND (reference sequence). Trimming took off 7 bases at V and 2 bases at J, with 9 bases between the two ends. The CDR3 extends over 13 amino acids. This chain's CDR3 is CASTLLGNQPQHF. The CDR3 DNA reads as TGTGCCAGTACTTTATTGGGCAATCAGCCCCAGCATTTT.

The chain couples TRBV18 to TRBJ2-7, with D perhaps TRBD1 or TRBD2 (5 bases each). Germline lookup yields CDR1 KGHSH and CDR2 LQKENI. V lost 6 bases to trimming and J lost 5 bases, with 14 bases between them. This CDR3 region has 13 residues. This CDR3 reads CASSYRDGDEQYF. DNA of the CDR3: TGTGCCAGCTCTTACCGGGACGGCGACGAGCAGTACTTC.

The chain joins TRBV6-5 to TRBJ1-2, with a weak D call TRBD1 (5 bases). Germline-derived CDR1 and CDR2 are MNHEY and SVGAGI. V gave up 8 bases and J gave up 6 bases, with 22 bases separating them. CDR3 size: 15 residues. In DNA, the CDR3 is TGTGCCAGCGACCGGACGAGTGAGCGGGGGGATGGCTACACCTTC. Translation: CASDRTSERGDGYTF.

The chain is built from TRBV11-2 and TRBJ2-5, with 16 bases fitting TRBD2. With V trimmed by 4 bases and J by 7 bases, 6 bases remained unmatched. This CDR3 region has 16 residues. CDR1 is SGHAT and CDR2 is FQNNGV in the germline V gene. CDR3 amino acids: CASSSGTSGRGRTQYF. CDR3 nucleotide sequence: TGTGCCAGCAGCTCGGGGACTAGCGGGAGGGGGCGGACCCAGTACTTC.

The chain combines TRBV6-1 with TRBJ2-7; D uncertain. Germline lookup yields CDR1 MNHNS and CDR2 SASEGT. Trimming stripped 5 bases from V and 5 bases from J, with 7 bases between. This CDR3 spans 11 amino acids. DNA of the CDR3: TGTGCCAGCAGTAGTGGGGACGAGCAGTACTTC. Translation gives CASSSGDEQYF.

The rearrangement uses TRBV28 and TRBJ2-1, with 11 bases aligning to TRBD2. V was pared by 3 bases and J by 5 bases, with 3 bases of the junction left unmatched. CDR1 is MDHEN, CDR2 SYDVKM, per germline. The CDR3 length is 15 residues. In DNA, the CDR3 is TGTGCCAGCAGTTTTCCGACTAGCGGGAACAATGAGCAGTTCTTC. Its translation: CASSFPTSGNNEQFF. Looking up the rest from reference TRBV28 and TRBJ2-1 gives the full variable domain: DVKVTQSSRYLVKRTGEKVFLECVQDMDHENMFWYRQDPGLGLRLIYFSYDVKMKEKGDIPEGYSVSREKKERFSLILESASTNQTSMYLCASSFPTSGNNEQFFGPGTRLTVL.

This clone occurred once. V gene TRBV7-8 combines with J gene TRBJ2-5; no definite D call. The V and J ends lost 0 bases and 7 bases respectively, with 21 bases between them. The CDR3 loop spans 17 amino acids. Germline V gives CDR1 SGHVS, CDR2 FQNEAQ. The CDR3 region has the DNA TGTGCCAGCAGCTTAGCGCGCAGACAAGGACGTTTTGGGACCCAGTACTTC. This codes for CASSLARRQGRFGTQYF.

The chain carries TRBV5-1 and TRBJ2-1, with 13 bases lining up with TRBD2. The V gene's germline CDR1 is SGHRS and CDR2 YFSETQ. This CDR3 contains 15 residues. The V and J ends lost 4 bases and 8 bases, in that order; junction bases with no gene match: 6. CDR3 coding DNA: TGCGCCAGCAGCGCCGGGACTAGCGGGGAGTATGAGCAGTTCTTC. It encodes CASSAGTSGEYEQFF.

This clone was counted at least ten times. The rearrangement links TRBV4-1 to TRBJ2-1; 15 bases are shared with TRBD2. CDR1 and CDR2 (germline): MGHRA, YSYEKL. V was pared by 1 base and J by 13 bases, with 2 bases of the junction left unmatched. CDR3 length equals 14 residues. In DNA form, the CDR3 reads TGCGCCAGCAGCCAAGGGACTAGCGGGAGGGATCAGTTCTTC. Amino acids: CASSQGTSGRDQFF.

The CDR3: CAGRAYSNQPQHF. CDR3 nucleotide sequence: TGTGCCGGCCGGGCGTATAGCAATCAGCCCCAGCATTTT. J is TRBJ1-5 and V is TRBV6-1; D is unclear. Trimming left V 11 bases short and J 0 bases short, with 11 bases between. Germline CDR1 reads MNHNS; CDR2 reads SASEGT. The CDR3 contains 13 residues.

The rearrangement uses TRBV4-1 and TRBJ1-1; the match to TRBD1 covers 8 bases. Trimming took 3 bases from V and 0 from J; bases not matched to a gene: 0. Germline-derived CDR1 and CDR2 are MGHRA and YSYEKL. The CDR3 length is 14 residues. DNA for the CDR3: TGCGCCAGCAGCCAGGACAGGGTGAACACTGAAGCTTTCTTT. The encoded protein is CASSQDRVNTEAFF.

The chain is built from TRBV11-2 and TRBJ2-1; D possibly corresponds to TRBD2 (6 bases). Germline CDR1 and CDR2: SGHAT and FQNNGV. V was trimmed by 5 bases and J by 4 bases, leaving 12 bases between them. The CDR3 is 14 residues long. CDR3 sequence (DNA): TGTGCCAGCAGCGAGGGTCTAGCGTACAATGAGCAGTTCTTC. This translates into CASSEGLAYNEQFF.

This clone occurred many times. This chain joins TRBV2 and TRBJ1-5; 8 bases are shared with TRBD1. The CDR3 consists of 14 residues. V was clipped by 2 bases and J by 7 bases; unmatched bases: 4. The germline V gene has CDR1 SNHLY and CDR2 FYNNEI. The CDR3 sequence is CASSEQGAPQPQHF. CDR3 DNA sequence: TGTGCCAGCAGTGAACAGGGGGCTCCCCAGCCCCAGCATTTT.

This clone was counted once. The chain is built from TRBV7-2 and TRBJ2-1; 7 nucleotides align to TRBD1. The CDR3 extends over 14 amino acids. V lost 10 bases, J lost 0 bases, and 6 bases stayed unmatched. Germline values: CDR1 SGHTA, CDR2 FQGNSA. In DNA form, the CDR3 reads TGTGCCAAAAGTAGGGACAGCTCCTACAATGAGCAGTTCTTC. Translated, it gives CAKSRDSSYNEQFF.

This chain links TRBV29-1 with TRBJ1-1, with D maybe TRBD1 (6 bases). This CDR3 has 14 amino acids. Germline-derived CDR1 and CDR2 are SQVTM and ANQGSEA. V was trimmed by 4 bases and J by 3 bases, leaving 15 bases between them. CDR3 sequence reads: CSVVQGAGDTEAFF. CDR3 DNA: TGCAGCGTTGTACAGGGAGCAGGAGACACTGAAGCTTTCTTT.

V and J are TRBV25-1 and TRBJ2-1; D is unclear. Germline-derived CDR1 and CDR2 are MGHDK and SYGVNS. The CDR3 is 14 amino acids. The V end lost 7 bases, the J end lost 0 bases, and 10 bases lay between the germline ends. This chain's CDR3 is CASKVLSSYNEQFF. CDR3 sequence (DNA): TGTGCCAGCAAAGTGTTGAGCTCCTACAATGAGCAGTTCTTC. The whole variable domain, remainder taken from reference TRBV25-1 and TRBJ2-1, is EADIYQTPRYLVIGTGKKITLECSQTMGHDKMYWYQQDPGMELHLIHYSYGVNSTEKGDLSSESTVSRIRTEHFPLTLESARPSHTSQYLCASKVLSSYNEQFFGPGTRLTVL.

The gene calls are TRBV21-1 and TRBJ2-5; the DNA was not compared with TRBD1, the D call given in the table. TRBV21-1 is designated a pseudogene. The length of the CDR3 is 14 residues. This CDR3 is CASIRDRGLETQYF. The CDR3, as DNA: TGTGCCAGCATCCGGGACAGGGGGCTGGAGACCCAGTACTTC.

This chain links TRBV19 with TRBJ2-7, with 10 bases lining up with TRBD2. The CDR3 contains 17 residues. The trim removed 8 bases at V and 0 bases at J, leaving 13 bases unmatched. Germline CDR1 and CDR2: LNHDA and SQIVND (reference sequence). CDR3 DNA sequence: TGTGCCAGTGGGGCTAGCGGGAGATCAACAAGCTCCTACGAGCAGTACTTC. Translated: CASGASGRSTSSYEQYF.

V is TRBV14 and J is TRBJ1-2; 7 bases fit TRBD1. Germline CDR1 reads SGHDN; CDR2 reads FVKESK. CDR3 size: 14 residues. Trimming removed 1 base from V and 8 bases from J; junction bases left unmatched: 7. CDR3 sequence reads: CASSQVGTGVGYTF. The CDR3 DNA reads TGTGCCAGCAGCCAAGTTGGTACAGGGGTCGGCTACACCTTC.

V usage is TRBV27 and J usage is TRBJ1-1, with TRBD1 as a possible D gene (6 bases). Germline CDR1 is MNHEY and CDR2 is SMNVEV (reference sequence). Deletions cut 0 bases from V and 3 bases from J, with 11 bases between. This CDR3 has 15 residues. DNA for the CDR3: TGTGCCAGCAGTTTATCCTCTGGACAGTACACTGAAGCTTTCTTT. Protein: CASSLSSGQYTEAFF.

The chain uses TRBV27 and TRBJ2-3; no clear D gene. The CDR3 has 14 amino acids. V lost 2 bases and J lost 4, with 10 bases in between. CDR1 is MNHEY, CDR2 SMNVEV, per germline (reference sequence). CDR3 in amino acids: CASSLSRLADTQYF. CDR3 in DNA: TGTGCCAGCAGTTTAAGTCGGCTCGCAGATACGCAGTATTTT.

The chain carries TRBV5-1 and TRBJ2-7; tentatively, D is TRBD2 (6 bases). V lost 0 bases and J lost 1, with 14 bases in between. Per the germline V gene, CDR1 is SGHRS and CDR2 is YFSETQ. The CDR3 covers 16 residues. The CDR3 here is CASSLEGWDSSYEQYF. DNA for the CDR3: TGCGCCAGCAGCTTGGAAGGGTGGGACTCATCCTACGAGCAGTACTTC.